This TCR beta chain was retrieved from a study of beta chain features in type 1 diabetes. Study conclusions and caveats: The naive, central memory and Treg TCRB repertoires of patients appeared to be more similar to one another than those of healthy donors.

Turning to this clone: Its antigen is unidentified.

There was one heparinised blood draw per donor, averaging about 120 mL. Using CD45RO/CCR7/CD25/CD127/CD95/CD27, CD4+ naive, central memory, regulatory and stem cell-like memory cells were sorted. The study reverse transcribed the entire isolated RNA, so it sequenced expressed TCRB transcripts. Approximately 1 million reads per sample were averaged for stem cell-like memory samples. TCRdb's table, derived via immunoSEQ multiplex PCR, lists solely in-frame clones and lacks some. The sample shows tens of thousands of clones, 25% to 35% of them seen only once. Trimming removed 2 bases from V and 2 bases from J, with 17 bases in between. Germline V lookup: CDR1 SGDLS, CDR2 YYNGEE. This CDR3 has 16 amino acids.

Sample: stem cell memory CD4+ T cells from blood. The V gene is TRBV9, the J gene TRBJ2-7; D is possibly TRBD1 (7 bases). This sequence originates from a woman aged 18-35 years in good health. The CDR3 DNA is TGTGCCAGCAGCGTGGGACTCACGGGACAGCCCTACGAGCAGTACTTC. It translates to CASSVGLTGQPYEQYF.